This record concerns one T cell receptor (beta chain) sequence. As handled by the study authors: Amplification with reference gene primers provided the estimates of nucleated cell counts. The repertoire was sequenced with immunoSEQ multiplex PCR; TCRdb's copy has only in-frame clones and lacks some. The V and J calls and the clone size are those of that table, but D and trimming were determined from the DNA. The data hold about 210,000 clones, with around 87% observed a single time. The trim removed 5 bases at V and 8 bases at J, leaving 21 bases unmatched. The CDR3 contains 18 residues. Germline V gene data show CDR1 as SGHTA and CDR2 as FQGNSA. These data belong to a study of blood T cell repertoires in COVID-19. About the research overall: Researchers got acute and convalescent COVID-19 samples from the United States, Italy and Spain.

Sequencing was performed on peripheral blood. V usage is TRBV7-2 and J usage is TRBJ2-3; 8 positions match TRBD2. The sequence came from a man aged 55-75 years with acute or convalescent COVID-19. The CDR3 coding sequence is TGTGCCAGCAGCCCCCGTTGGGGTAGCGGGGCTTCGGCAGGTACGCAGTATTTT. Protein: CASSPRWGSGASAGTQYF.